Below, one TCR beta chain is given with its context. What antigen it recognizes has not been identified. There are no base qualities to consult, and no much larger clone falls within one base. This sample is part of a study of siplizumab effects on memory and regulatory T cells (dated by TCRdb to about 2019). Background for the entire study: The effect of the anti-CD2 antibody siplizumab on alloreactive T-cell subsets was examined in allogeneic mixed lymphocyte reactions constructed from human PBMCs. The paper as a whole reports these results and caveats: Roughly 75-95% of proliferating CD4+ or CD8+ clones could not be assigned a naive or memory phenotype. No functional confirmation was obtained for the suppressive function of proliferating Tregs from siplizumab cultures. Unstimulated naive T cells appeared to be more diverse than memory T cells, and naive cells seemed to make a substantial contribution to the alloresponse. Siplizumab significantly reduced the cumulative frequency of alloreactive sequences traceable to unstimulated CD4+ memory T cells. Sequences below about 10^-5 frequency were poorly captured, so only a minor fraction of alloreactive clones could be mapped to unstimulated subsets. Among mappable alloreactive CD4+ clones, an average Treg-derived fraction of about 70% was observed with siplizumab, compared with roughly 28% in control reactions.

Per the germline V gene, SGHDT is the CDR1 and YYEEEE is the CDR2. V is shortened by 1 base, J by 1 base, and the region joining them spans 11 bases. The CDR3 contains 15 residues, cysteine and phenylalanine counted. The only DNA kept is the CDR3, 45 bases in frame from the first base. The protocol used for the library was the immunoSEQ multiplex PCR assay. Some 1.1 x 10^5 TCR templates per sample were assayed by the deep sequencing platform. Genomic DNA extracted from sorted T cells was used for TCRbeta CDR3 sequencing. The original methods were these. The R programming language was used for clonal analysis of the TCRbeta CDR3 data. Comparing unstimulated samples against CFSE-low samples taken after the reaction was how alloreactive CD4+ and CD8+ clones were defined. Regulatory or non-regulatory origin was assigned to alloreactive CD4+ clones by matching of sequences to sorted unstimulated Treg and non-Treg repertoires. The table was pulled from immuneACCESS by TCRdb, which kept in-frame rearrangements only. Such tables lose some clones; where checked, under half of the loss comes from unresolved V genes, and the rest has no known cause. V, J and clone size are those of that table, while D and trimming were read from the DNA. The sample has 70,000 or so clones on record, under 95% of them singletons. Around 28% of the sample comes from the top ten.

TCRbeta CDR3 sequencing was performed on sorted unstimulated T cells and on proliferating T cells recovered from mixed lymphocyte reactions. Fresh whole blood from ten HLA-typed healthy donors served as the source for isolating PBMCs. The receptor was derived from a human donor in good health. Sequences were obtained from CD8+ T cells sorted from blood. In this chain, TRBV5-6 is recombined with TRBJ1-1, with the D gene too uncertain to name. Read as DNA, the sequence is TGTGCCAGCAGCTTGTGGAGGGAAACGAACACTGAAGCTTTCTTT. Its coded protein is CASSLWRETNTEAFF.